A selection of T cell receptor beta chains follows, all from one sample in a study of type 1 and type 2 diabetes patients. Each CDR3 protein is one row after TCRdb ran MiXCR on the multiplex PCR reads. The sample has about 290,000 distinct CDR3 sequences, more than 45% seen once. The sample was peripheral blood mononuclear cells (PBMCs). The receptors shown here come from a young man with type 2 diabetes. CDR3s include the opening cysteine and the closing phenylalanine or tryptophan. A D gene is named only where the DNA matches it firmly. The size of a clone is reported for some rows only, either as once, few or many, or as a class for expanded clones.

.	18	TRBV2	TRBJ2-6	.	TGTGCCAGCAGCCCCCGATGGGAGGCGCTTTCCGGGGCCAACGTCCTGACTTTC	CASSPRWEALSGANVLTF
.	13	TRBV20-1	TRBJ1-4	.	TGCAGTGCTAGAGATCCAGTAAATGAAAAACTGTTTTTT	CSARDPVNEKLFF
few	14	TRBV20-1	TRBJ1-1	.	TGCAGTGCTGCCCCATTCGACACGACCACTGAAGCTTTCTTT	CSAAPFDTTTEAFF
few	13	TRBV29-1	TRBJ2-3	.	TGCAGCGCCACAAGACAGTCCACAGATACGCAGTATTTT	CSATRQSTDTQYF
.	14	TRBV7-2	TRBJ1-4	TRBD1	TGTGCCAGCAGCGGTGGGACAGGGGGAGAAAAACTGTTTTTT	CASSGGTGGEKLFF
few	13	TRBV10-2	TRBJ1-5	.	TGCGCCAGCCGCGACTTGGGAGGTCAGCCCCAGCATTTT	CASRDLGGQPQHF
.	16	TRBV28	TRBJ1-2	TRBD1	TGTGCCAGCAGGGTCGGTGGCGGACAGGGGAACTATGGCTACACCTTC	CASRVGGGQGNYGYTF
many	13	TRBV7-6	TRBJ2-5	.	TGTGCCAGCAGCTTAATACTACAAGAGACCCAGTACTTC	CASSLILQETQYF
.	14	TRBV2	TRBJ2-7	.	TGTGCCTACCGAGGGGGGGGTTACGGCTACGAGCAGTACTTC	CAYRGGGYGYEQYF
.	15	TRBV5-1	TRBJ1-5	.	TGCGCCAGCAGCTTGGTTCCGGGTTTAGAACAGCCCCAGCATTTT	CASSLVPGLEQPQHF
.	16	TRBV19	TRBJ2-1	.	TGTGCCAGTAGTTCCCTACAGGGACGCTCCTACAATGAGCAGTTCTTC	CASSSLQGRSYNEQFF
few	13	TRBV29-1	TRBJ2-1	TRBD1	TGCAGCGTCGGGACAGGGGCCTACAATGAGCAGTTCTTC	CSVGTGAYNEQFF
.	13	TRBV24-1	TRBJ2-5	.	TGTGCCACCGGTGAGGACAACCGGGAGACCCAGTACTTC	CATGEDNRETQYF
.	15	TRBV7-2	TRBJ1-1	.	TGTGCCAGCAGCTTATACGGTCCATGGAACACTGAAGCTTTCTTT	CASSLYGPWNTEAFF
.	17	TRBV4-3	TRBJ2-3	TRBD2	TGCGCCAGCAGCCAAGACCACGGGCGGGGGAGCACAGATACGCAGTATTTT	CASSQDHGRGSTDTQYF
.	14	TRBV19	TRBJ1-5	.	TGTGCCAGTAGTATCCGGATAGGAGATCAGCCCCAGCATTTT	CASSIRIGDQPQHF
.	15	TRBV19	TRBJ1-6	TRBD1	TGTGCCAGTAGTTCCCGGGACAGGGCGAGGTCATCCCTCCACTTT	CASSSRDRARSSLHF
.	15	TRBV7-2	TRBJ2-6	.	TGTGCCAGCAGCCGATCCTCCTCTGGGGCCAACGTCCTGACTTTC	CASSRSSSGANVLTF
.	16	TRBV20-1	TRBJ2-7	TRBD2	TGCAGTGCTAGAGACCGACTAGCGGGACACTTCTACGAGCAGTACTTC	CSARDRLAGHFYEQYF
.	15	TRBV10-3	TRBJ1-5	.	TGTGCCATCAGTGAGCCAGGGACGGTCAATCAGCCCCAGCATTTT	CAISEPGTVNQPQHF
.	14	TRBV7-9	TRBJ1-2	.	TGTGCCAGCAGCCGACAAGGAAGGGACCATGGCTACACCTTC	CASSRQGRDHGYTF
few	13	TRBV19	TRBJ2-1	.	TGTGCCAGTAGTTTCCTACAGGGTGGCGAGCAGTTCTTC	CASSFLQGGEQFF
.	16	TRBV4-1	TRBJ1-4	TRBD1	TGCGCCAGCAGCCGAGCCCCGACAGGGCTACGTGAAAAACTGTTTTTT	CASSRAPTGLREKLFF